The clone carrying this T cell receptor beta chain was seen ten or more times. The entry originates in a study of blood T cell repertoires in COVID-19. Looked up from germline, CDR1 is SEHNR and CDR2 is FQNEAQ (reference sequence). V was cut by 1 base and J by 9 bases, with 10 bases left in between. The CDR3 sequence is 13 residues long. In the authors' methods: Estimated nucleated cell counts came from reference gene primer amplification. Assay: immunoSEQ multiplex PCR; the TCRdb copy retains only in-frame clones and omits some. D and trimming were read from the DNA, whereas the V and J calls and clone size are those reported in that table. This table has about 200,000 clones, approximately 84% appearing once.

The sequence was obtained from a woman aged 45-59 years with active or convalescent COVID-19. Sequencing was done on a sample of peripheral blood. The V gene is TRBV7-9, the J gene TRBJ2-1, with a tentative D call TRBD1 (5 bases). CDR3 nucleotides: TGTGCCAGCAGCTTAGTCAGGGAAGGTGAGCAGTTCTTC. It translates to CASSLVREGEQFF.